Listed below are T cell receptor beta chains from one sample, sequenced in a study of blood T cell repertoires in COVID-19. Sequencing used immunoSEQ multiplex PCR; TCRdb keeps in-frame clones, though not all of them. Among about 140,000 clones, around 83% were seen once, and the ten largest hold about 8%. What was sequenced was peripheral blood. All receptors derive from a woman aged 55 to 70 with acute or convalescent COVID-19. Both conserved end residues are part of each CDR3.

TRBJ1-6,TRBV11-3,CASSSRGGQGYSPLHF
TRBJ1-2,TRBV6-5,CASSSTGYGYTF
TRBJ2-1,TRBV5-5,CASSLPQGTEQFF
TRBJ1-1,TRBV7-2,CASSPRGTAMNTEAFF
TRBJ2-2,TRBV5-1,CASSVGGASGELFF
TRBJ1-1,TRBV6-5,CASSYRSRGNTEAFF
TRBJ2-3,TRBV20-1,CSASQPGLEFHTDTQYF
TRBJ2-7,TRBV29-1,CSVESGGKQYF
TRBJ2-1,TRBV5-4,CASSSRGAGNEQFF
TRBJ1-2,TRBV6-5,CASSSGQAKSYGYTF
TRBJ2-2,TRBV2,CASRDRSANTGELFF
TRBJ2-6,TRBV5-6,CASSLAGSPHSGANVLTF
TRBJ2-1,TRBV5-1,CASSSLGTQYNEQFF
TRBJ1-6,TRBV3-1/TRBV3-2,CASSPADGGNNSPLHF
TRBJ2-5,TRBV5-4,CASSLERVETQYF
TRBJ2-2,TRBV10-3,CAISEGTMNTGELFF
TRBJ2-5,TRBV5-1,CASSLGTGAQETQYF
TRBJ1-6,TRBV28,CASSLAGGGYSPLHF
TRBJ2-5,TRBV29-1,CSVPLPRGRGTQYF
TRBJ2-5,TRBV5-1,CASSTRQGGETQYF
TRBJ1-6,TRBV9,CASSVSPSSPGTGYSPLHF
TRBJ1-5,TRBV5-1,CASSLAGGSYQPQHF
TRBJ2-3,TRBV27,CASSYAGGTSTDTQYF
TRBJ1-2,TRBV4-1,CASSQDGAAYGYTF
TRBJ2-3,TRBV5-4,CASSSKSGGAGDTQYF
TRBJ1-2,TRBV9,CASSVDLDKYYGYTF
TRBJ2-7,TRBV7-9,CASSLDEYEQYF
TRBJ1-4,TRBV5-1,CASSLGVRPNEKLFF
TRBJ2-1,TRBV27,CASSPGQGRSYNEQFF
TRBJ2-3,TRBV6-5,CASSSGTGFTDTQYF
TRBJ2-3,TRBV11-2,CASSLSTGTQYF
TRBJ2-7,TRBV19,CATAPGQGYEQYF
TRBJ1-1,TRBV7-6,CASSLPQGNEAFF
TRBJ2-5,TRBV28,CASSLILAGGRWETQYF
TRBJ2-5,TRBV9,CASSLGLQETQYF
TRBJ2-3,TRBV5-1,CASSRLETDTQYF
TRBJ2-2,TRBV11-3,CASSLGGPGELFF
TRBJ1-3,TRBV19,CASSRAGRTSGNTIYF
TRBJ2-2,TRBV7-6,CASSQGLPGLNTGELFF
TRBJ2-2,TRBV7-2,CASSPGQGEIGELFF
TRBJ2-3,TRBV27,CASSLQGGGQYF
TRBJ2-5,TRBV30,CAWSGLAFRETQYF
TRBJ2-7,TRBV4-3,CASSQGIGQSGYEQYF
TRBJ2-7,TRBV5-1,CASSEGTGRVYEQYF
TRBJ1-2,TRBV11-3,CASSSIGGDYGYTF
TRBJ2-3,TRBV28,CASSLSRVGDTQYF
TRBJ1-2,TRBV5-1,CASSLRTESNYGYTF
TRBJ2-7,TRBV27,CASTPLGDRGNEQYF
TRBJ1-2,TRBV6-2/TRBV6-3,CASSWRGALGYTF